This T cell receptor (beta chain) was recovered during a study of CD8 T cells in ankylosing spondylitis. Study observations and caveats: The disease-linked clones had a CD8+ phenotype and low blood frequencies. A TCR beta motif made of several highly homologous variants seemed typical of ankylosing spondylitis blood. Enrichment of disease-linked clones was reportedly significant in matched ankylosing spondylitis synovial fluid.

Quantitative 5'-RACE with molecular barcodes was used to make the TCR beta libraries. TCRdb analysed the 5' RACE reads with MiXCR anew, one entry per CDR3 protein. The sample gives almost 400,000 distinct CDR3 sequences, approximately 20% of which show up once; around 16% is in the top ten. Concerning this clonotype: Antigen: not known.

This TCR was recovered from a male donor with ankylosing spondylitis. The sample consisted of blood, either unsorted or a sorted T cell fraction (not recorded which).

The CDR3 spells CASSLGTRPYEQYF. The CDR3 bases are TGTGCCAGCAGCCTCGGGACTAGGCCCTACGAGCAGTACTTC. The chain links TRBV7-6 to TRBJ2-7; the match to TRBD2 covers 8 bases. Per germline, CDR1 SGHVS and CDR2 FNYEAQ. The V gene end was trimmed by 5 bases and the J gene end by 2 bases; junction bases not matched to a gene: 5. CDR3 length: 14 residues.